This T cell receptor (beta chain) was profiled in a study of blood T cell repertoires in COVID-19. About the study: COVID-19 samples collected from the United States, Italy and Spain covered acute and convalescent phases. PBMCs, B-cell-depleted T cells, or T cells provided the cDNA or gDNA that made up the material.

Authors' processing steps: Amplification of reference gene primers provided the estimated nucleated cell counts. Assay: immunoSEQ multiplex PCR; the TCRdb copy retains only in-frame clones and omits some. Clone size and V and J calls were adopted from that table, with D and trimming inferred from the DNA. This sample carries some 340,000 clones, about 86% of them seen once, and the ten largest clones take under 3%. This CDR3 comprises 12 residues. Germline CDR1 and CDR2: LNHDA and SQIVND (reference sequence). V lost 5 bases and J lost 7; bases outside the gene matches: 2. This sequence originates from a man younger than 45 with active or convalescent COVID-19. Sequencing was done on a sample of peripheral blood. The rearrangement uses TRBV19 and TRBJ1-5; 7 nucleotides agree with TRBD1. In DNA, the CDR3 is TGTGCCAGTAGTGCCAGGGGGCAGCCCCAGCATTTT. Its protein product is CASSARGQPQHF.